The rows below give T cell receptor beta chains drawn from one sample of a study of cytomegalovirus exposure and HLA in healthy donors. Libraries were prepared by immunoSEQ multiplex PCR; TCRdb keeps only in-frame clonotypes and omits some of them. Of about 77,000 clones listed, around 78% are singletons. Material: PBMCs. The source of these receptors is a man aged 35-49 years in good health and CMV-seronegative. CDR3s include the opening cysteine and the closing phenylalanine or tryptophan. D genes are given only for firm matches. The size entry is marked missing in some rows and otherwise reads once, few, many or a size class.

>TRBJ1-4|NA|TRBV5-1|NA
TGCGCCAGCAGCTTGGCCGCGGGAGGCAATGAAAAACTGTTTTTT
CASSLAAGGNEKLFF
>TRBJ1-6|TRBD1|TRBV11-3|NA
TGTGCCAGCAGCTTAGGCGGACAGGGATTAGATTCACCCCTCCACTTT
CASSLGGQGLDSPLHF
>TRBJ2-3|NA|TRBV5-1|NA
TGCGCCAGCAGCTTGGGGGCCGCCGGCACAGATACGCAGTATTTT
CASSLGAAGTDTQYF
>TRBJ2-5|TRBD1|TRBV27|NA
TGTGCCAGCTCTAGTCTTCCCGCGGGACAGGGGATCGGGACCCAGTACTTC
CASSSLPAGQGIGTQYF
>TRBJ2-7|TRBD1|TRBV28|few
TGTGCCAGCAGCCCGGACAGGGTTGGGTTAAGAATGGGCTACGAGCAGTACTTC
CASSPDRVGLRMGYEQYF
>TRBJ1-3|TRBD1|TRBV19|NA
TGTGCCTCGAACACGATGGGGACAGGACCGGGAAACACCATATATTTT
CASNTMGTGPGNTIYF
>TRBJ2-1|NA|TRBV5-8|NA
TGTGCCAGCAGTTCCAAACTGATGAGCTCCTACAATGAGCAGTTCTTC
CASSSKLMSSYNEQFF
>TRBJ1-5|NA|TRBV19|once
TGTGCCAGTACAGGGCCAGGTCAGCCCCAGCATTTT
CASTGPGQPQHF
>TRBJ2-5|TRBD2|TRBV10-3|NA
TGTGCCATCGCTCGCGGGGGACAAGAGACCCAGTACTTC
CAIARGGQETQYF
>TRBJ1-5|NA|TRBV27|NA
TGTGCCAGCAGATATACTACGGGGAGGGGATCGCCCCAGCATTTT
CASRYTTGRGSPQHF
>TRBJ2-7|TRBD2|TRBV7-9|NA
TGTTCCAGCAGCACTAGCGGGGAAGGCGAGCAGTACTTC
CSSSTSGEGEQYF
>TRBJ1-5|NA|TRBV5-1|NA
TGCGCCAGCAGCTTGGGGGCCTCAGGTTCCACTGGGCCCCAGCATTTT
CASSLGASGSTGPQHF
>TRBJ2-5|TRBD2|TRBV10-3|NA
TGTGCCACCGGATTTAGCGGGGAAGGAGAGACCCAGTACTTC
CATGFSGEGETQYF
>TRBJ2-1|TRBD2|TRBV7-2|NA
TGTGCCAGCAGCTCACCGGGACTAACCAATGAGCAGTTCTTC
CASSSPGLTNEQFF
>TRBJ1-5|NA|TRBV18|NA
TGTGCCAGCTCACTAACGGGTCCGAACCAGCCCCAGCATTTT
CASSLTGPNQPQHF
>TRBJ2-1|TRBD1|TRBV6-4|NA
TGTGCCAGCGGCCCGGGACAGGGGGGACCCAATGAGCAGTTCTTC
CASGPGQGGPNEQFF
>TRBJ2-1|TRBD2|TRBV6-6|NA
TGTGCCAGCAGTCCCTTAGCGGGGTCCTACAATGAGCAGTTCTTC
CASSPLAGSYNEQFF
>TRBJ1-4|TRBD1|TRBV6-6|NA
TGTGCCAGCAGTTACTCTTGGACAGGGGCTAATGAAAAACTGTTTTTT
CASSYSWTGANEKLFF
>TRBJ1-1|NA|TRBV19|NA
TGTGCCAGTAGTATCAGCGGGGGGAGCTGGCGCAGGTCTAGTTCCACTGAAGCTTTCTTT
CASSISGGSWRRSSSTEAFF
>TRBJ1-5|NA|TRBV19|NA
TGTGCCAGTAGTATAGGGAGCCCGGGAGATAGCAATCAGCCCCAGCATTTT
CASSIGSPGDSNQPQHF
>TRBJ1-1|TRBD1|TRBV5-4|NA
TGTGCCAGCAGCTTGGGGGGACAGGGGGCGGGGGGTCTGAACACTGAAGCTTTCTTT
CASSLGGQGAGGLNTEAFF
>TRBJ2-7|TRBD1|TRBV5-4|NA
TGTGCCAGCAGCTTGGGCCGGACAGGGGATTACGAGCAGTACTTC
CASSLGRTGDYEQYF
>TRBJ2-7|TRBD1|TRBV5-4|NA
TGTGCCAGCAGCCCGAGGACAGGGGAATCCTACGAGCAGTACTTC
CASSPRTGESYEQYF
>TRBJ1-5|TRBD1|TRBV7-2|NA
TGTGCCAGCAGCTACCGGGACAGGGGAGCTCAGCCCCAGCATTTT
CASSYRDRGAQPQHF
>TRBJ1-2|NA|TRBV10-3|NA
TGTGCCATCAGTGAGGGGATGACAGGTTTAGGCTATGGCTACACCTTC
CAISEGMTGLGYGYTF
>TRBJ1-1|TRBD1|TRBV19|NA
TGTGCCAGTAGTATAGGCCCACGGACAGGGGCGACTACTGAAGCTTTCTTT
CASSIGPRTGATTEAFF
>TRBJ1-5|NA|TRBV5-8|once
TGTGCCGGCATCCGTGACAGTATGATTAATCAGCCCCAGCATTTT
CAGIRDSMINQPQHF
>TRBJ2-7|NA|TRBV5-5|NA
TGTGCCAGCAGCTTGGGGGCCGGGGGTCCGTTCGAGCAGTACTTC
CASSLGAGGPFEQYF
>TRBJ2-3|NA|TRBV5-1|NA
TGCGCCAGCAGCTTGGTAGACACAGATACGCAGTATTTT
CASSLVDTDTQYF
>TRBJ2-3|NA|TRBV9|NA
TGTGCCAGCACCTCAACGGGACACAGCACAGATACGCAGTATTTT
CASTSTGHSTDTQYF
>TRBJ1-1|TRBD1|TRBV19|NA
TGTGCCAGTAGTCTCGGGACAGCGAGCACTGAAGCTTTCTTT
CASSLGTASTEAFF
>TRBJ1-1|TRBD1|TRBV10-3|NA
TGTGCCATCAGTGGGGGACAGGGAGACACTGAAGCTTTCTTT
CAISGGQGDTEAFF
>TRBJ1-2|TRBD1|TRBV5-4|NA
TGTGCCAGCAGCAAGGGACAGGAAAACTATGGCTACCCCTTC
CASSKGQENYGYPF
>TRBJ1-1|NA|TRBV6-6|NA
TGTGCCAGCACGACGGACTTGAACACTGAAGCTTTCTTT
CASTTDLNTEAFF
>TRBJ1-1|NA|TRBV14|few
TGTGCCAGCAGCCAAGAATGGGGGCGGAACACTGAAGCTTTCTTT
CASSQEWGRNTEAFF
>TRBJ2-4|NA|TRBV30|NA
TGTGCCTGGAGTGTAGAGTTCGTGGACTTTCAGTACTTC
CAWSVEFVDFQYF
>TRBJ2-1|NA|TRBV29-1|NA
TGCAGCGTCCGAGGGGCGGGGGCCCGCGGCGAGCAGTTCTTC
CSVRGAGARGEQFF
>TRBJ1-1|NA|TRBV7-3|NA
TGTGCCAGCAGCTTAAGACTTCCAGTGGCGGGAACTGAAGCTTTCTTT
CASSLRLPVAGTEAFF
>TRBJ2-1|NA|TRBV9|NA
TGTGCCAGCAGCGCCCGACTAGGGGAGCAGTTCTTC
CASSARLGEQFF
>TRBJ2-7|TRBD1|TRBV10-1|NA
TGCGCCAGCACCTCCGGGACAGGCGAGCAGTACTTC
CASTSGTGEQYF
>TRBJ2-1|NA|TRBV30|NA
TGTGCCTGGAGTAAGTTGACAGGCGTCGGCAATGAGCAGTTCTTC
CAWSKLTGVGNEQFF